Here is one T cell receptor (beta chain) with its context. Its antigen is not identified. The PCR used 60 Vbeta and 13 Jbeta primers. Method: immunoSEQ multiplex PCR; TCRdb's copy keeps in-frame clones and lacks some. The sample yields approximately 170,000 clones, 80% seen once. The CDR3 extends over 16 amino acids. CDR1 is SGHTA and CDR2 is FQGTGA in the germline V gene. V lost 2 bases to trimming and J lost 4 bases, with 17 bases between them. This record comes from a study of cytomegalovirus exposure and HLA in healthy donors. Turning to the study itself: There were under 140 million unique TCR beta sequences, drawn from around 180 million T cells, in an earlier analysis. Regarding the study as a whole: Beyond CMV serostatus, there was no information to go on about immune exposure.

The rearrangement links TRBV7-3 to TRBJ1-2; TRBD1 is a possible D gene (6 bases). This TCR was sampled from a woman between 50 and 59 years old in good health and CMV-seropositive. The sample was PBMCs. The CDR3, as DNA: TGTGCCAGCAGCTTATCCGGGGCAGGGGCCTTCTATGGCTACACCTTC. Its translation: CASSLSGAGAFYGYTF.